This is a list of T cell receptor beta chains from one sample in a study of identical twins. In TCRdb, the 5' RACE reads were re-called with MiXCR into one record per CDR3 protein. The sample lists under 300,000 distinct CDR3 sequences, over 12% occurring once. The specimen was memory (CD45RO+) T cells sorted from blood. Receptors were obtained from a woman aged 18-29 years in good health. CDR3s leave out the opening cysteine and the closing phenylalanine or tryptophan. A D gene is named only where the DNA matches it firmly.

d_gene: NA; j_gene: TRBJ1-1; v_gene: TRBV3-1; CDR3aa: ASSLRQANTEAF
d_gene: TRBD2; j_gene: TRBJ2-1; v_gene: TRBV2; CDR3aa: ASSAETSGSNEQF
d_gene: NA; j_gene: TRBJ2-5; v_gene: TRBV6-5; CDR3aa: ASGGALETQY
d_gene: NA; j_gene: TRBJ2-7; v_gene: TRBV13; CDR3aa: ASSFRSPPYEQY
d_gene: NA; j_gene: TRBJ2-7; v_gene: TRBV5-5; CDR3aa: ASSLQGNYEQY
d_gene: TRBD2; j_gene: TRBJ2-3; v_gene: TRBV20-1; CDR3aa: SARPPSGGADTQY
d_gene: TRBD1; j_gene: TRBJ2-7; v_gene: TRBV7-9; CDR3aa: ASSLSRDRDYEQY
d_gene: TRBD1; j_gene: TRBJ1-4; v_gene: TRBV6-1; CDR3aa: ASRESQGANEKLF
d_gene: NA; j_gene: TRBJ1-4; v_gene: TRBV20-1; CDR3aa: SARDPAGSGEKLF
d_gene: NA; j_gene: TRBJ1-1; v_gene: TRBV18; CDR3aa: ASSEGTGREAF
d_gene: TRBD2; j_gene: TRBJ2-1; v_gene: TRBV15; CDR3aa: ATRSGGGVEQF
d_gene: NA; j_gene: TRBJ1-1; v_gene: TRBV7-2; CDR3aa: ASSFKGSTEAF
d_gene: TRBD1; j_gene: TRBJ2-4; v_gene: TRBV5-6; CDR3aa: ASSLVGQGRY
d_gene: TRBD2; j_gene: TRBJ2-5; v_gene: TRBV12-3/TRBV12-4; CDR3aa: ASSGGRVETQY
d_gene: TRBD1; j_gene: TRBJ1-5; v_gene: TRBV7-2; CDR3aa: ASSLTGWYQPQH
d_gene: TRBD2; j_gene: TRBJ2-3; v_gene: TRBV12-3/TRBV12-4; CDR3aa: ASSLSLAGGQADTQY
d_gene: NA; j_gene: TRBJ2-7; v_gene: TRBV29-1; CDR3aa: SVAWNYEQY
d_gene: NA; j_gene: TRBJ2-6; v_gene: TRBV12-3/TRBV12-4; CDR3aa: ASSSRGPYGAGANVLT
d_gene: NA; j_gene: TRBJ2-7; v_gene: TRBV7-3; CDR3aa: ASSLSGGADEQY
d_gene: TRBD2; j_gene: TRBJ2-1; v_gene: TRBV12-3/TRBV12-4; CDR3aa: ASSWGILAGAYNEQF
d_gene: TRBD1; j_gene: TRBJ1-1; v_gene: TRBV25-1; CDR3aa: ASSEYQPRTGNTEAF
d_gene: TRBD1; j_gene: TRBJ1-2; v_gene: TRBV5-6; CDR3aa: ASSLGTAENYGYT
d_gene: TRBD2; j_gene: TRBJ2-1; v_gene: TRBV7-9; CDR3aa: ASRTSGVYNEQF
d_gene: NA; j_gene: TRBJ1-1; v_gene: TRBV11-3; CDR3aa: ASSLFRDGTEAF
d_gene: TRBD2; j_gene: TRBJ2-1; v_gene: TRBV29-1; CDR3aa: RNEREGLVWQF
d_gene: TRBD1; j_gene: TRBJ1-5; v_gene: TRBV5-5; CDR3aa: ASSLDRGSGNQPQH
d_gene: NA; j_gene: TRBJ2-1; v_gene: TRBV5-1; CDR3aa: ASSLGAGYYNEQF
d_gene: NA; j_gene: TRBJ2-4; v_gene: TRBV20-1; CDR3aa: SASHSGIQY
d_gene: TRBD2; j_gene: TRBJ2-1; v_gene: TRBV6-8; CDR3aa: ASSRLLVTGTSGRRGGNEQF
d_gene: TRBD1; j_gene: TRBJ1-1; v_gene: TRBV5-1; CDR3aa: ASSLVPSQGVEAF
d_gene: NA; j_gene: TRBJ2-1; v_gene: TRBV3-1; CDR3aa: ASSRSDRNEQF
d_gene: TRBD2; j_gene: TRBJ2-5; v_gene: TRBV12-5; CDR3aa: ASGSGTSGETQY
d_gene: TRBD1; j_gene: TRBJ1-1; v_gene: TRBV20-1; CDR3aa: SALPPTGVNTEAF
d_gene: TRBD1; j_gene: TRBJ2-7; v_gene: TRBV29-1; CDR3aa: SPISTGQHQGHSYEQY
d_gene: NA; j_gene: TRBJ1-6; v_gene: TRBV6-1; CDR3aa: ASSTEKMNSPLH
d_gene: NA; j_gene: TRBJ1-1; v_gene: TRBV12-3/TRBV12-4; CDR3aa: ASSINHFEAF
d_gene: NA; j_gene: TRBJ2-1; v_gene: TRBV5-1; CDR3aa: ASSAGDNNEQF
d_gene: TRBD1; j_gene: TRBJ1-2; v_gene: TRBV7-9; CDR3aa: ASSLKQGNGYT
d_gene: TRBD1; j_gene: TRBJ1-3; v_gene: TRBV7-2; CDR3aa: ASSSGQAGNTIY
d_gene: TRBD1; j_gene: TRBJ1-4; v_gene: TRBV7-2; CDR3aa: ASSYPTGFNEKLF
d_gene: TRBD1; j_gene: TRBJ1-4; v_gene: TRBV29-1; CDR3aa: SVGAGTANEKLF
d_gene: NA; j_gene: TRBJ2-3; v_gene: TRBV20-1; CDR3aa: SAMLSLTLTDTQY
d_gene: NA; j_gene: TRBJ1-4; v_gene: TRBV4-1; CDR3aa: ASSLTGRTNEKLF
d_gene: NA; j_gene: TRBJ1-5; v_gene: TRBV3-1; CDR3aa: ASSQGLNQPQH
d_gene: NA; j_gene: TRBJ1-5; v_gene: TRBV9; CDR3aa: ASSFSTNQPQH
d_gene: NA; j_gene: TRBJ2-7; v_gene: TRBV20-1; CDR3aa: SARDSGGPYEQY
d_gene: NA; j_gene: TRBJ2-2; v_gene: TRBV5-5; CDR3aa: ASSSRPTGDGGGELF
d_gene: NA; j_gene: TRBJ1-1; v_gene: TRBV20-1; CDR3aa: SARTLRGGMNTEAF
d_gene: NA; j_gene: TRBJ1-5; v_gene: TRBV20-1; CDR3aa: SATTVNQPQH
d_gene: TRBD2; j_gene: TRBJ2-5; v_gene: TRBV9; CDR3aa: ASSAGAGEETQY
d_gene: NA; j_gene: TRBJ2-3; v_gene: TRBV7-2; CDR3aa: ASSATISHTQY
d_gene: TRBD2; j_gene: TRBJ2-7; v_gene: TRBV9; CDR3aa: ASSTGLAGAGEQY
d_gene: TRBD1; j_gene: TRBJ2-3; v_gene: TRBV9; CDR3aa: ASSSRGTARTDTQY
d_gene: NA; j_gene: TRBJ2-1; v_gene: TRBV20-1; CDR3aa: SARVYPISSSYNEQF
d_gene: NA; j_gene: TRBJ2-2; v_gene: TRBV6-2/TRBV6-3; CDR3aa: ATHRLENTGELF
d_gene: NA; j_gene: TRBJ2-5; v_gene: TRBV2; CDR3aa: ASGQDRSFQETQY
d_gene: NA; j_gene: TRBJ2-7; v_gene: TRBV2; CDR3aa: ASSGQIYEQY
d_gene: NA; j_gene: TRBJ2-7; v_gene: TRBV4-3; CDR3aa: ASSQDFRSYEQY
d_gene: TRBD1; j_gene: TRBJ2-7; v_gene: TRBV25-1; CDR3aa: ASSWDRDEQY
d_gene: NA; j_gene: TRBJ1-2; v_gene: TRBV27; CDR3aa: ASSSGRGSYGYT